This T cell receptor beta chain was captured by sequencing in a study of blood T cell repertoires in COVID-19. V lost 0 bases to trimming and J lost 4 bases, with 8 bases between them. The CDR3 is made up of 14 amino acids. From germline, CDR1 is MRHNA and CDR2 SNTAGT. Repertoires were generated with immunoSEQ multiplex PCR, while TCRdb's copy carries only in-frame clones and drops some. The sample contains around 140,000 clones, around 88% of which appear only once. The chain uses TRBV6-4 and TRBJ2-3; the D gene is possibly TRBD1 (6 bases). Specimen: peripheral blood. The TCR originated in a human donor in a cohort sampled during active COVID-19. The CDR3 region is CASSDSQGPDTQYF. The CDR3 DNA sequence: TGTGCCAGCAGTGACTCCCAGGGGCCAGATACGCAGTATTTT.